Listed below are T cell receptor beta chains from one sample, sequenced in a study of blood T cell repertoires in COVID-19. Assay used: immunoSEQ multiplex PCR; TCRdb lists only in-frame clones, some missing. The sample has approximately 150,000 clones; about 91% are singletons. Sequencing was done on a sample of peripheral blood. All receptors derive from a woman aged 55-70 years with acute or convalescent COVID-19. CDR3s include the opening cysteine and the closing phenylalanine or tryptophan. A D gene is named only where the DNA matches it firmly.

TRBJ2-5,TRBV12-3/TRBV12-4,-,CASSPRQMETQYF,TGTGCCAGCAGTCCCAGACAGATGGAGACCCAGTACTTC
TRBJ2-5,TRBV27,TRBD2,CASRDAWLGGGDQETQYF,TGTGCCAGCAGGGATGCTTGGTTGGGGGGGGGAGACCAAGAGACCCAGTACTTC
TRBJ1-5,TRBV19,-,CASRGATGNQPQHF,TGTGCCAGTAGGGGGGCCACTGGTAATCAGCCCCAGCATTTT
TRBJ1-1,TRBV18,-,CASSPPGGNTEAFF,TGTGCCAGCTCACCACCGGGGGGGAACACTGAAGCTTTCTTT
TRBJ1-4,TRBV29-1,TRBD1,CSVSRQGTNEKLFF,TGCAGCGTTTCCCGACAGGGAACTAATGAAAAACTGTTTTTT
TRBJ2-5,TRBV6-5,-,CASSPNNRRSLDF,TGTGCCAGCAGCCCAAATAACCGACGAAGCCTAGACTTC
TRBJ1-6,TRBV7-2,-,CASSPQPGSNSPLHF,TGTGCCAGCAGCCCCCAACCGGGGAGTAATTCACCCCTCCACTTT
TRBJ1-6,TRBV7-2,-,CASSLGGGYGSPLHF,TGTGCCAGCAGCTTAGGTGGAGGGTACGGTTCACCCCTCCACTTT
TRBJ1-2,TRBV6-5,TRBD1,CASTGTGGYGYTF,TGTGCCAGCACTGGGACAGGGGGCTATGGCTACACCTTC
TRBJ2-7,TRBV5-6,TRBD2,CASSLSGGPAYEQYF,TGTGCCAGCAGCCTAAGCGGGGGGCCTGCCTACGAGCAGTACTTC